The 32 T cell receptor beta chains in this list originate from one sample, sequenced in a study of T-cell memory formation after mild COVID-19. TCRdb reprocessed the 5' RACE reads with MiXCR, giving one entry per CDR3 protein. The table lists some 250,000 distinct CDR3 sequences, about 20% of them singletons, with more than 20% in the top ten. Sequenced input: PBMCs or a T cell subset sorted from them (not recorded which). Receptors originate from a man younger than 30 who had mild COVID-19 (a few samples of this study predate the infection). Cell type and time point are not known.

This clonotype has more than one count but fewer than ten. The rearrangement joins TRBV6-4 to TRBJ1-1, with a weak D call TRBD1 (6 bases). The V and J ends lost 8 bases and 4 bases respectively, with 17 bases between them. Germline values: CDR1 MRHNA, CDR2 SNTAGT. The CDR3 extends over 14 amino acids. This chain's CDR3 is CASGLQGFGTEAFF. CDR3 coding DNA: TGTGCCAGCGGTCTACAGGGCTTTGGCACTGAAGCTTTCTTT.

This chain joins TRBV11-2 and TRBJ2-2, with TRBD2 identical over 10 bases. Germline V CDR1 and CDR2: SGHAT, FQNNGV. There are 16 residues in the CDR3. V dropped 4 bases and J dropped 7; count of bases not matched to a gene: 9. The CDR3 here is CASSSIAGGRNGELFF. The CDR3 DNA follows: TGTGCCAGCAGCTCCATAGCGGGGGGCAGGAACGGGGAGCTGTTTTTT.

The rearrangement joins TRBV20-1 to TRBJ1-5; D gene unclear. The CDR3 contains 13 residues. Germline-derived CDR1 and CDR2 are DFQATT and SNEGSKA (reference sequence). The germline V and J ends were trimmed by 3 bases and 6 bases, with 12 bases remaining between them. The CDR3 spells CSASYIIGQPQHF. CDR3 coding DNA: TGCAGTGCTAGTTACATAATAGGTCAGCCCCAGCATTTT.

This clonotype turned up a few times. This chain uses TRBV5-4 with TRBJ2-5; 8 bases match TRBD2. Germline V gene data show CDR1 as SGHNT and CDR2 as YYREEE (reference sequence). V lost 0 bases and J lost 1; bases outside the gene matches: 5. This CDR3 region has 16 residues. The DNA for the CDR3 is TGTGCCAGCAGCTTGGATTTCGCGGGGGGCCAAGAGACCCAGTACTTC. As protein: CASSLDFAGGQETQYF.

The table lists this clonotype with a few counts. This chain joins TRBV5-8 and TRBJ1-1, with 11 positions matching TRBD1. The CDR3 totals 16 residues. After removal of 4 bases from V and 6 bases from J, the junction contained 11 bases not matched to a gene. Looked up from germline, CDR1 is SGHTS and CDR2 is YDEGEE. This chain's CDR3 is CASSRRTGGKGAEAFF. CDR3 coding DNA: TGTGCCAGCAGCAGAAGGACAGGGGGCAAAGGGGCTGAAGCTTTCTTT.

The sample holds a few counts of this clonotype. The chain couples TRBV5-6 to TRBJ2-2; 13 nucleotides align to TRBD2. The germline V gene encodes CDR1 SGHDT and CDR2 YYEEEE. This CDR3 is built from 18 residues. V shed 0 bases, J shed 0 bases, and the junction held 2 bases outside the gene matches. The CDR3 loop reads CASSLGLAGGTNTGELFF. CDR3 in DNA: TGTGCCAGCAGCTTGGGACTAGCGGGGGGTACGAACACCGGGGAGCTGTTTTTT.

The sample holds one count of this clonotype. V usage is TRBV4-1 and J usage is TRBJ2-5; D may be TRBD2 (7 bases). CDR3 length: 14 residues. Germline CDR1 reads MGHRA; CDR2 reads YSYEKL. V was trimmed by 0 bases and J by 7 bases, leaving 12 bases between them. CDR3 protein: CASSQDRGAGTQYF. CDR3 nucleotides: TGCGCCAGCAGCCAAGATCGGGGGGCCGGGACCCAGTACTTC.

The rearrangement uses TRBV30 and TRBJ1-6; the D gene is possibly TRBD1 (6 bases). Germline V gene lookup returns CDR1 GTSNPN and CDR2 SVGIG (reference sequence). With 1 base removed from V and 7 bases from J, the gap between germline ends came to 14 bases. This CDR3 is built from 15 residues. CDR3 nucleotides: TGTGCCTGGAGTGATCGGGGGCTTACCAATTCACCCCTCCACTTT. It yields the protein CAWSDRGLTNSPLHF.

The chain couples TRBV4-1 to TRBJ2-5, with 12 positions matching TRBD1. The junction had 9 bases not matched to a gene; V was cut back by 0 bases and J by 7 bases. Per the germline V gene, CDR1 is MGHRA and CDR2 is YSYEKL. The CDR3 spans 17 residues. The DNA for the CDR3 is TGCGCCAGCAGCCAAGAAGGAGGGACAGGGGGCGGGGGGACCCAGTACTTC. Translated, it gives CASSQEGGTGGGGTQYF.

This clonotype was seen only a few times. The rearrangement links TRBV29-1 to TRBJ1-1; D call uncertain. V was trimmed by 4 bases and J by 5 bases, leaving 8 bases between them. The CDR3 totals 11 residues. Germline CDR1 and CDR2: SQVTM and ANQGSEA. In DNA, the CDR3 is TGCAGCGTTGGTGGGCATACTGAAGCTTTCTTT. The encoded protein is CSVGGHTEAFF. The full variable domain, in which reference TRBV29-1 and TRBJ1-1 provide the parts outside the CDR3, is SAVISQKPSRDICQRGTSLTIQCQVDSQVTMMFWYRQQPGQSLTLIATANQGSEATYESGFVIDKFPISRPNLTFSTLTVSNMSPEDSSIYLCSVGGHTEAFFGQGTRLTVV.

This clonotype was observed many times. The V and J genes are TRBV7-6 and TRBJ2-3; D call uncertain. V was shortened by 1 base and J by 5 bases, with 10 bases between the two germline ends. The CDR3 is 14 amino acids. CDR1 and CDR2 (germline): SGHVS, FNYEAQ. For the CDR3, the DNA is TGTGCCAGCAGCTTAGGGGCTAGTCAAGATACGCAGTATTTT. Its protein is CASSLGASQDTQYF.

There are a few counts of this clonotype. This rearrangement joins TRBV9 to TRBJ2-1; 10 bases match TRBD2. CDR1 and CDR2 (germline): SGDLS, YYNGEE. The V gene end was trimmed by 0 bases and the J gene end by 4 bases; junction bases not matched to a gene: 4. The CDR3 loop spans 16 amino acids. DNA of the CDR3: TGTGCCAGCAGCGTAGGAGGAGCGGGGGGGTACAATGAGCAGTTCTTC. Residues: CASSVGGAGGYNEQFF. The full variable domain, with the rest looked up from reference TRBV9 and TRBJ2-1, is DSGVTQTPKHLITATGQRVTLRCSPRSGDLSVYWYQQSLDQGLQFLIQYYNGEERAKGNILERFSAQQFPDLHSELNLSSLELGDSALYFCASSVGGAGGYNEQFFGPGTRLTVL.

The CDR3 sequence: CASSSLGGETQYF. The DNA for the CDR3 is TGTGCCAGCAGCTCCCTCGGCGGGGAGACCCAGTACTTC. This chain connects TRBV7-2 to TRBJ2-5; possible D gene TRBD2, 5 bases. Germline loops: CDR1 SGHTA, CDR2 FQGNSA. V was clipped by 4 bases and J by 5 bases, with 11 bases between them. There are 13 residues in the CDR3.

The V gene is TRBV7-9, the J gene TRBJ1-5; the D gene is possibly TRBD1 (6 bases). Trimming took off 3 bases at V and 0 bases at J, with 12 bases between the two ends. CDR1 SEHNR and CDR2 FQNEAQ come from the germline V gene (reference sequence). This CDR3 has 16 amino acids. The CDR3 reads CASSFGQLYSNQPQHF. CDR3 nucleotides: TGTGCCAGCAGCTTCGGACAGTTATATAGCAATCAGCCCCAGCATTTT.

The V and J genes are TRBV29-1 and TRBJ1-2, with a tentative D call TRBD1 (5 bases). Trimming took off 6 bases at V and 1 base at J, with 9 bases between the two ends. The CDR3 runs 12 residues. Germline CDR1 reads SQVTM; CDR2 reads ANQGSEA. CDR3 in amino acids: CSVETDNYGYTF. CDR3 in DNA: TGCAGCGTAGAGACAGATAACTATGGCTACACCTTC.

This clonotype came up once. The chain employs TRBV30 and TRBJ2-3, with TRBD2 as a possible D gene (6 bases). V was pared by 3 bases and J by 3 bases, with 10 bases between. Germline-derived CDR1 and CDR2 are GTSNPN and SVGIG (reference sequence). The CDR3 is made up of 13 amino acids. The CDR3: CAWSGGVTDTQYF. CDR3 in DNA: TGTGCCTGGAGCGGGGGAGTAACAGATACGCAGTATTTT.

The rearrangement links TRBV20-1 to TRBJ1-5; no definite D call. Per germline, CDR1 DFQATT and CDR2 SNEGSKA (reference sequence). The CDR3 spans 12 residues. V was clipped by 0 bases and J by 9 bases, with 9 bases between them. CDR3 in amino acids: CSARDSFAPQHF. The CDR3 coding sequence is TGCAGTGCTAGAGATAGTTTTGCGCCCCAGCATTTT.

The DNA for the CDR3 is TGTGCCAGTACCAGGGGCCCTGAAGCTTTCTTT. Translated: CASTRGPEAFF. The chain uses TRBV19 and TRBJ1-1; possible D gene TRBD1, 6 bases. V lost 7 bases and J lost 6, with 9 bases in between. Germline CDR1 LNHDA, CDR2 SQIVND (reference sequence). CDR3 length: 11 amino acids.

This clonotype has a handful of counts. The chain recombines TRBV7-2 with TRBJ1-6; D is perhaps TRBD1 (5 bases). The germline CDR1 and CDR2 sequences are SGHTA and FQGNSA. Trimming cost V 6 bases and J 6 bases, with 12 bases left between them. This CDR3 is built from 14 residues. CDR3 DNA sequence: TGTGCCAGCAGGGGACGAACTTCTAATTCACCCCTCCACTTT. Translated: CASRGRTSNSPLHF.

For this clonotype: With a much larger clone just one base away, this may be a read error. The chain uses TRBV11-2 and TRBJ2-5; D may be TRBD1 or TRBD2 (5 bases each). The CDR3 runs to 12 residues. Germline CDR1 SGHAT, CDR2 FQNNGV. Here the CDR3 DNA reads TGTGCCAGCAGCCCTCCCGGGACCCCAGCCCACTTC. Residues: CASSPPGTPAHF.

This rearrangement joins TRBV27 to TRBJ1-6, with 9 bases lining up with TRBD1. Germline CDR1 and CDR2: MNHEY and SMNVEV (reference sequence). J gave up 9 bases and V 6 bases, and 9 bases lay outside the gene matches. The CDR3 runs to 15 residues. The chain's CDR3 is CASSPLGTGLSPLHF. CDR3 nucleotide sequence: TGTGCCAGCAGCCCCCTTGGGACAGGGCTTTCACCCCTCCACTTT.

The chain uses TRBV5-6 and TRBJ2-7, with D tentatively TRBD1 (6 bases). Trimming stripped 3 bases from V and 3 bases from J, with 16 bases between. Germline CDR1 SGHDT, CDR2 YYEEEE. The CDR3 totals 15 residues. CDR3 sequence reads: CASSSSRTVYYEQYV. The CDR3 DNA sequence: TGTGCCAGCAGCTCGTCTCGGACAGTTTACTACGAGCAGTACGTC.

V is TRBV6-5 and J is TRBJ1-2; TRBD1 aligns across 8 bases. Germline V lookup: CDR1 MNHEY, CDR2 SVGAGI. V shed 1 base, J shed 7 bases, and the junction held 11 bases outside the gene matches. This CDR3 has 16 residues. In DNA form, the CDR3 reads TGTGCCAGCAGTTACTTCCCTGGCGGACAGGGAGGTGGCTACACCTTC. This translates into CASSYFPGGQGGGYTF.

This clonotype showed up just a few times. The gene calls are TRBV5-1 and TRBJ1-6; D is undetermined. The CDR3 totals 17 residues. With 4 bases removed from V and 6 bases from J, the gap between germline ends came to 20 bases. In germline, CDR1 is SGHRS, CDR2 YFSETQ. The CDR3, as DNA: TGCGCCAGCAGCCACAGCGTGGCCCTGGCGCCTAATTCACCCCTCCACTTT. Residues: CASSHSVALAPNSPLHF. Combining the CDR3 with reference TRBV5-1 and TRBJ1-6 gives the whole variable domain KAGVTQTPRYLIKTRGQQVTLSCSPISGHRSVSWYQQTPGQGLQFLFEYFSETQRNKGNFPGRFSGRQFSNSRSEMNVSTLELGDSALYLCASSHSVALAPNSPLHFGNGTRLTVT.

V is TRBV5-1 and J is TRBJ2-1; perhaps D is TRBD1 or TRBD2 (5 bases each). CDR3 size: 14 residues. CDR1 is SGHRS, CDR2 YFSETQ, per germline. Trimming took 4 bases from V and 0 from J, leaving 8 bases between them. CDR3 nucleotide sequence: TGCGCCAGCAGCCCAGGGAGCTCCTACAATGAGCAGTTCTTC. The encoded protein is CASSPGSSYNEQFF.

The V gene is TRBV2, the J gene TRBJ2-7, with 11 bases that match TRBD1. The length of the CDR3 is 13 residues. The V gene's germline CDR1 is SNHLY and CDR2 FYNNEI. Germline trimming cut 7 bases from V and 6 bases from J; bases unmatched to any gene: 5. The CDR3 region is CASTGQGAVEQYF. Written as DNA, the CDR3 is TGTGCCAGCACAGGACAGGGGGCAGTCGAGCAGTACTTC.

This clonotype has just a few counts. This chain links TRBV27 with TRBJ2-7; D is unclear. CDR3 size: 13 residues. The V gene's germline CDR1 is MNHEY and CDR2 SMNVEV (reference sequence). V was trimmed by 5 bases and J by 1 base, leaving 9 bases between them. CDR3 loop: CASSLRASYEQYV. The CDR3, as DNA: TGTGCCAGCAGTCTACGGGCATCCTACGAGCAGTACGTC.

The V gene is TRBV6-6, the J gene TRBJ1-1; D is ambiguous. Germline V gene data show CDR1 as MNHNY and CDR2 as SVGAGI (reference sequence). The CDR3 totals 12 residues. The germline V and J ends were trimmed by 5 bases and 5 bases, with 9 bases remaining between them. The CDR3 DNA is TGTGCCAGCAGTCCCCCCGGGACTGAAGCTTTCTTT. Its protein is CASSPPGTEAFF.

The chain employs TRBV28 and TRBJ1-4, with D maybe TRBD1 (5 bases). CDR3 length: 16 amino acids. Trimming shortened V by 3 bases and J by 0 bases, and 11 bases separated the two germline ends. In germline, CDR1 is MDHEN, CDR2 SYDVKM. The CDR3 bases are TGTGCCAGCAGTTTGGGGCAGACTTCAACTAATGAAAAACTGTTTTTT. Its translation: CASSLGQTSTNEKLFF.

J is TRBJ2-3 and V is TRBV14; no reliable D call. Germline lookup yields CDR1 SGHDN and CDR2 FVKESK. There are 13 residues in the CDR3. Trimming shortened V by 3 bases and J by 5 bases, and 9 bases separated the two germline ends. CDR3 region: CASSQNSGDTQYF. The CDR3 DNA reads TGTGCCAGCAGCCAGAACTCGGGAGATACGCAGTATTTT.

This clonotype has only a few counts. The chain couples TRBV6-1 to TRBJ1-2; no clear D gene. The V gene's germline CDR1 is MNHNS and CDR2 SASEGT. Trimming pared 5 bases from V and 3 bases from J, leaving 10 bases between. CDR3 length: 13 residues. CDR3: CASSQDADYGYTF. Written as DNA, the CDR3 is TGTGCCAGCAGTCAGGACGCGGACTATGGCTACACCTTC.

CDR3 residues: CASSYSSGLENQPQHF. The DNA of the CDR3 is TGTGCCAGCAGTTACTCGTCGGGCCTTGAGAATCAGCCCCAGCATTTT. V is TRBV6-5 and J is TRBJ1-5, with D unclear. Germline V gene data show CDR1 as MNHEY and CDR2 as SVGAGI. Trimming removed 0 bases from V and 4 bases from J, with 13 bases in between. The CDR3 has 16 amino acids.